The 6 T cell receptor beta chains below were found in one sample sequenced in a study of T cell responses to AZD1222 COVID-19 vaccine. Profiled with immunoSEQ multiplex PCR; TCRdb holds only in-frame clones, not every one. The sample holds 110,000 to 150,000 clones, 75% to 90% seen once. Sample: peripheral blood, taken on day 0 of AZD1222 vaccination. Receptors were obtained from an adult in good health.

The V call is TRBV5-6, the J call TRBJ1-1; D gene ambiguous. Germline V lookup: CDR1 SGHDT, CDR2 YYEEEE. V lost 4 bases and J lost 4, with 20 bases in between. This CDR3 is 16 amino acids long. The DNA of the CDR3 is TGTGCCAGCAGCCTTCTCGGGCGGGGAATGGCCACTGAAGCTTTCTTT. Translated: CASSLLGRGMATEAFF.

The rearrangement joins TRBV27 to TRBJ2-5; D not resolved. V lost 3 bases and J 2 bases, leaving 7 bases between the germline ends. Germline V lookup: CDR1 MNHEY, CDR2 SMNVEV (reference sequence). This CDR3 region has 13 residues. Written as DNA, the CDR3 is TGTGCCAGCAGTTTTGGCCTTCAAGAGACCCAGTACTTC. Protein: CASSFGLQETQYF.

The J gene is TRBJ1-1, the V gene TRBV3-1 (or the pseudogene TRBV3-2); the D gene is possibly TRBD1 (5 bases). Germline-derived CDR1 and CDR2 are LGHDT and YNNKEL (reference sequence). The CDR3 contains 16 residues. V shed 4 bases and J shed 3 bases, with 18 bases lying between them. The CDR3 DNA sequence: TGTGCCAGCAGCCTCTACCTTTTCGGAGGGGACACTGAAGCTTTCTTT. Its translation: CASSLYLFGGDTEAFF.

The chain links TRBV9 to TRBJ2-7; 12 bases are shared with TRBD1. The CDR3 length is 15 residues. With 2 bases clipped from V and 2 bases from J, the junction kept 2 bases outside the gene matches. The V gene's germline CDR1 is SGDLS and CDR2 YYNGEE. The CDR3 region is CASSVGTGGPYEQYF. DNA for the CDR3: TGTGCCAGCAGCGTCGGGACAGGGGGCCCCTACGAGCAGTACTTC.

The chain links TRBV9 to TRBJ2-2; D is unclear. V lost 2 bases, J lost 7 bases, and 9 bases lay in between. Germline CDR1 and CDR2: SGDLS and YYNGEE. The CDR3 has 13 residues. This chain's CDR3 is CASSVRSYGELFF. The CDR3 DNA is TGTGCCAGCAGCGTCAGATCTTACGGGGAGCTGTTTTTT.

In its sample, this clone was seen once. This chain connects TRBV5-1 to TRBJ2-7; 10 bases agree with TRBD2. Germline CDR1 SGHRS, CDR2 YFSETQ. Trimming at V came to 1 base and at J to 2 bases, leaving 9 bases not matched to a gene. This CDR3 has 17 residues. The chain's CDR3 is CASSLPEASGGAYEQYF. CDR3 coding DNA: TGCGCCAGCAGCTTGCCGGAGGCTAGCGGGGGAGCCTACGAGCAGTACTTC.